The 5 T cell receptor beta chains below come from one sample, sequenced in a study of T cells after posttransplantation cyclophosphamide. Busulfan-fludarabine conditioning, marrow transplant, and cyclophosphamide on days +3 and +4 were administered. Clones were sequenced by immunoSEQ multiplex PCR, and TCRdb holds only the in-frame ones, with some missing. Of about 6,700 clones listed, roughly 77% are singletons. This sample comprised PBMCs, obtained after allogeneic stem cell transplant with posttransplant cyclophosphamide. Receptors were obtained from a female patient aged 50-59 years who received an allogeneic stem cell transplant from a related donor, was CMV-positive, and had no GVHD. Some T cells may be supplied by the graft donor.

The chain joins TRBV18 to TRBJ1-2; 7 bases line up with TRBD1. Losses at the gene ends were 0 bases for V and 7 bases for J; bases not matched to a gene: 11. The CDR3 has 16 amino acids. Looked up from germline, CDR1 is KGHSH and CDR2 is LQKENI. The CDR3 region has the DNA TGTGCCAGCTCACCACCCATCCCCGAAGACAGGGCTGGCTACACCTTC. Protein product: CASSPPIPEDRAGYTF.

The genes are TRBV28 and TRBJ2-7; 13 nucleotides agree with TRBD2. V shed 6 bases and J 5 bases; nucleotides not matched to a gene: 7. This CDR3 spans 15 amino acids. Germline-derived CDR1 and CDR2 are MDHEN and SYDVKM. This CDR3 is CASRKTSGRVHEQYF. The DNA for the CDR3 is TGTGCCAGCAGAAAAACTAGCGGGAGGGTCCACGAGCAGTACTTC.

This clone showed up just a few times. The chain combines TRBV7-8 with TRBJ2-5; 7 bases are shared with TRBD1. V dropped 4 bases and J dropped 4; count of bases not matched to a gene: 9. The length of the CDR3 is 15 residues. Germline V gene lookup returns CDR1 SGHVS and CDR2 FQNEAQ. The CDR3 nucleotides are TGTGCCAGCAGCTCGACAGGGACGTGGGGAGAGACCCAGTACTTC. Its protein product is CASSSTGTWGETQYF.

The chain combines TRBV4-1 with TRBJ2-7, with D possibly matching TRBD2 (6 bases). Germline CDR1 MGHRA, CDR2 YSYEKL. This CDR3 region has 17 residues. With 1 base removed from V and 0 bases from J, the gap between germline ends came to 16 bases. The DNA for the CDR3 is TGCGCCAGCAGCCAAGGGATCCGGGACTCCCTCTCCTACGAGCAGTACTTC. Translating gives CASSQGIRDSLSYEQYF.

The genes are TRBV5-4 and TRBJ1-1; TRBD1 matches at 8 bases. The germline CDR1 and CDR2 sequences are SGHNT and YYREEE (reference sequence). The CDR3 totals 16 residues. The V gene end was trimmed by 1 base and the J gene end by 4 bases; junction bases not matched to a gene: 9. The CDR3 sequence: CASSLIQGGGSTEAFF. CDR3 nucleotides: TGTGCCAGCAGCTTGATACAGGGGGGGGGTAGCACTGAAGCTTTCTTT.